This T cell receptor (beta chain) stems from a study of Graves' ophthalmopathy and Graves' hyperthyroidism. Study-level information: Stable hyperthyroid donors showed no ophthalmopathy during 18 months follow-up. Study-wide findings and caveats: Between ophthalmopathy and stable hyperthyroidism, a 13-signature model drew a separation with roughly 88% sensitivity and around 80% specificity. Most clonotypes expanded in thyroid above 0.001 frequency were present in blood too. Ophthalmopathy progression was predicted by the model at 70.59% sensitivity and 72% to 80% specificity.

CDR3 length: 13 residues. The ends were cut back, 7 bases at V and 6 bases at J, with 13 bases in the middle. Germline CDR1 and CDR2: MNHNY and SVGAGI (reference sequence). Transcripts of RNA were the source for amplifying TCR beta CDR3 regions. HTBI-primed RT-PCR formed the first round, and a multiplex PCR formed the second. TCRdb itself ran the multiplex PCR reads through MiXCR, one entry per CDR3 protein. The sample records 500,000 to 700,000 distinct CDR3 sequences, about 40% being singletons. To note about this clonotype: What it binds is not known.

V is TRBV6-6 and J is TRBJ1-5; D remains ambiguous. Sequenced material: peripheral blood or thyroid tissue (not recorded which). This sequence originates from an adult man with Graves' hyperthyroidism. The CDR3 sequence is CASTPQRVQPQHF. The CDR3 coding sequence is TGTGCCAGCACCCCCCAGCGGGTTCAGCCCCAGCATTTT.